The next 3 T cell receptor beta chains were all read from a single sample in a study of vaccination and CD4 T cells after COVID-19. No antigen has been assigned to these receptors. The treatment: roughly 10-day PBMC culture with coronavirus spike peptide pools or control peptides (ViraFEST assay). Cultured CD4+ T-cell DNA underwent Oncomine TCR Beta short-read sequencing. MiXCR, applied by TCRdb to the PCR reads, yields one record per CDR3 protein. The sample carries over 11,000 distinct CDR3 sequences, about 54% recorded once. The sequenced sample was CD4+ T cells from blood, cultured in vitro, obtained before SARS-CoV-2 vaccination. These receptors were taken from a human donor who had recovered from COVID-19.

In this sample, this clonotype turned up a few times. The gene calls are TRBV7-9 and TRBJ2-1, with 8 bases identical to TRBD2. Germline V gene lookup returns CDR1 SEHNR and CDR2 FQNEAQ (reference sequence). This CDR3 has 16 amino acids. V shed 5 bases, J shed 4 bases, and the junction held 10 bases outside the gene matches. The CDR3, as DNA: TGTGCCAGCAGCCCCCTTGGGGCGGGAGGTTACAATGAGCAGTTCTTC. Its translation is CASSPLGAGGYNEQFF. The whole variable domain, remainder taken from reference TRBV7-9 and TRBJ2-1, is DTGVSQNPRHKITKRGQNVTFRCDPISEHNRLYWYRQTLGQGPEFLTYFQNEAQLEKSRLLSDRFSAERPKGSFSTLEIQRTEQGDSAMYLCASSPLGAGGYNEQFFGPGTRLTVL.

The sample holds a few counts of this clonotype. V and J are TRBV20-1 and TRBJ2-7; a weak D match, TRBD1 (5 bases). This CDR3 has 11 amino acids. Germline V gives CDR1 DFQATT, CDR2 SNEGSKA (reference sequence). Trimming pared 2 bases from V and 5 bases from J, leaving 7 bases between. The CDR3 coding sequence is TGCAGTGCTAGAAAGGGGAACGAGCAGTACTTC. Residues: CSARKGNEQYF.

A single count supports this clonotype. The chain is built from TRBV20-1 and TRBJ1-1; a possible D gene is TRBD1 (5 bases). CDR3 length: 14 residues. Trimming cost V 0 bases and J 5 bases, with 13 bases left between them. The germline V gene encodes CDR1 DFQATT and CDR2 SNEGSKA (reference sequence). CDR3 coding DNA: TGCAGTGCTAGAGATCCGGGGCGAGATACTGAAGCTTTCTTT. Protein product: CSARDPGRDTEAFF.